This is a list of T cell receptor beta chains from one sample in a study of shared clonotypes between healthy human individuals. Libraries were prepared by immunoSEQ multiplex PCR; TCRdb keeps only in-frame clonotypes and omits some of them. The sample yields about 710,000 clones, more than 70% seen once. The material sequenced was memory CD4+ T cells sorted from blood. The receptor source for this set is a woman in her 30s in good health. Both conserved end residues are part of each CDR3. A D gene is named only where the DNA matches it firmly. Part of the rows lack a size; the others show once, few, many or a class for expanded clones.

j_call: TRBJ2-5; d_call: .; clone_size: .; v_call: TRBV7-8; cdr3_aa: CASTDREGSQETQYF; cdr3_nt: TGTGCCAGCACCGACAGGGAGGGGAGCCAAGAGACCCAGTACTTC
j_call: TRBJ2-7; d_call: TRBD2; clone_size: .; v_call: TRBV7-9; cdr3_aa: CASSFAGALSEQYF; cdr3_nt: TGTGCCAGCAGCTTCGCGGGAGCTCTCTCCGAGCAGTACTTC
j_call: TRBJ1-1; d_call: TRBD1; clone_size: .; v_call: TRBV28; cdr3_aa: CASSRQGWNTEAFF; cdr3_nt: TGTGCCAGCAGCCGACAGGGTTGGAACACTGAAGCTTTCTTT
j_call: TRBJ2-3; d_call: .; clone_size: .; v_call: TRBV5-1; cdr3_aa: CASSLGRETDTQYF; cdr3_nt: TGCGCCAGCAGCTTGGGGCGTGAGACAGATACGCAGTATTTT
j_call: TRBJ1-1; d_call: .; clone_size: .; v_call: TRBV27; cdr3_aa: CASSHRTGNTEAFF; cdr3_nt: TGTGCCAGCAGTCACCGGACGGGGAACACTGAAGCTTTCTTT
j_call: TRBJ2-7; d_call: .; clone_size: once; v_call: TRBV5-1; cdr3_aa: CASSLGGRNYEQYF; cdr3_nt: TGCGCCAGCAGCTTGGGCGGCAGGAACTACGAGCAGTACTTC
j_call: TRBJ2-5; d_call: .; clone_size: .; v_call: TRBV30; cdr3_aa: CAWSVTEQYF; cdr3_nt: TGTGCCTGGAGTGTAACGGAGCAGTACTTC
j_call: TRBJ2-7; d_call: .; clone_size: .; v_call: TRBV27; cdr3_aa: CASSFAPPYSYEQYF; cdr3_nt: TGTGCCAGCAGTTTCGCTCCCCCCTACTCCTACGAGCAGTACTTC
j_call: TRBJ2-1; d_call: TRBD2; clone_size: .; v_call: TRBV7-2; cdr3_aa: CASSYTRAGTSFSYNEQFF; cdr3_nt: TGTGCCAGCAGTTATACCCGGGCCGGGACTAGTTTTTCCTACAATGAGCAGTTCTTC
j_call: TRBJ2-1; d_call: .; clone_size: few; v_call: TRBV5-1; cdr3_aa: CASSPGTAGNEQFF; cdr3_nt: TGCGCCAGCAGCCCGGGGACCGCGGGGAATGAGCAGTTCTTC
j_call: TRBJ2-1; d_call: .; clone_size: .; v_call: TRBV10-3; cdr3_aa: CAISETSLYNEQFF; cdr3_nt: TGTGCCATCAGTGAGACTAGCCTTTACAATGAGCAGTTCTTC
j_call: TRBJ2-3; d_call: .; clone_size: .; v_call: TRBV14; cdr3_aa: CASSQLTGFTDTQYF; cdr3_nt: TGTGCCAGCAGCCAACTTACAGGTTTCACAGATACGCAGTATTTT
j_call: TRBJ1-1; d_call: .; clone_size: .; v_call: TRBV10-2; cdr3_aa: CASSDPDKNTEAFF; cdr3_nt: TGCGCCAGCAGTGATCCGGACAAGAACACTGAAGCTTTCTTT
j_call: TRBJ1-5; d_call: .; clone_size: .; v_call: TRBV2; cdr3_aa: CASSEAPGRNNQPQHF; cdr3_nt: TGTGCCAGCAGTGAAGCGCCTGGCCGTAACAATCAGCCCCAGCATTTT
j_call: TRBJ2-7; d_call: TRBD2; clone_size: .; v_call: TRBV11-3; cdr3_aa: CASRSRTSGYEQYF; cdr3_nt: TGTGCCAGCAGGTCCAGGACTAGCGGGTACGAGCAGTACTTC
j_call: TRBJ2-7; d_call: TRBD1; clone_size: .; v_call: TRBV18; cdr3_aa: CASSPGQGAYEQYF; cdr3_nt: TGTGCCAGCTCACCTGGTCAGGGGGCCTACGAGCAGTACTTC
j_call: TRBJ1-4; d_call: .; clone_size: .; v_call: TRBV14; cdr3_aa: CASSQVGREREKLFF; cdr3_nt: TGTGCCAGCAGCCAAGTTGGAAGGGAGCGCGAAAAACTGTTTTTT
j_call: TRBJ2-5; d_call: .; clone_size: .; v_call: TRBV5-6; cdr3_aa: CASSSWATVETQYF; cdr3_nt: TGTGCCAGCAGCTCCTGGGCCACCGTAGAGACCCAGTACTTC
j_call: TRBJ1-1; d_call: .; clone_size: few; v_call: TRBV6-1; cdr3_aa: CASSTQMGATEAFF; cdr3_nt: TGTGCCAGCAGTACCCAGATGGGGGCAACTGAAGCTTTCTTT
j_call: TRBJ2-5; d_call: .; clone_size: .; v_call: TRBV5-4; cdr3_aa: CASSFGSAGPETQYF; cdr3_nt: TGTGCCAGCAGCTTTGGGAGTGCAGGGCCGGAGACCCAGTACTTC
j_call: TRBJ1-1; d_call: .; clone_size: .; v_call: TRBV25-1; cdr3_aa: CASRQGNIGGTEAFF; cdr3_nt: TGTGCCAGCAGACAGGGTAATATCGGAGGCACTGAAGCTTTCTTT
j_call: TRBJ2-5; d_call: .; clone_size: .; v_call: TRBV18; cdr3_aa: CASSPGLKETQYF; cdr3_nt: TGTGCCAGCTCACCGGGGTTGAAAGAGACCCAGTACTTC
j_call: TRBJ2-5; d_call: TRBD2; clone_size: .; v_call: TRBV28; cdr3_aa: CASSVGLAGAKSQYF; cdr3_nt: TGTGCCAGCAGTGTGGGACTAGCGGGAGCGAAATCCCAGTACTTC
j_call: TRBJ1-2; d_call: .; clone_size: .; v_call: TRBV28; cdr3_aa: CASSTGGNYGYTF; cdr3_nt: TGTGCCAGCAGTACGGGGGGGAACTATGGCTACACCTTC
j_call: TRBJ2-5; d_call: .; clone_size: few; v_call: TRBV6-5; cdr3_aa: CASRPQLGIETQYF; cdr3_nt: TGTGCCAGCAGACCCCAACTGGGGATAGAGACCCAGTACTTC
j_call: TRBJ2-3; d_call: .; clone_size: .; v_call: TRBV7-3; cdr3_aa: CASSLTGFTDTQYF; cdr3_nt: TGTGCCAGCAGCTTAACCGGGTTCACAGATACGCAGTATTTT
j_call: TRBJ2-2; d_call: .; clone_size: .; v_call: TRBV7-2; cdr3_aa: CASSLRPPSSGELFF; cdr3_nt: TGTGCCAGCAGCTTAAGGCCCCCGTCGTCCGGGGAGCTGTTTTTT